These 18 T cell receptor beta chains share one sample of origin, sequenced in a study of cytomegalovirus exposure and HLA in healthy donors (dated by TCRdb to 2016 to 2017). Library generation was performed with the immunoSEQ multiplex PCR assay. For the multiplex PCR, a mixture combining 60 forward primers for TCR Vbeta segments and 13 reverse primers for TCR Jbeta segments was used. The clones in this table, taken by TCRdb from immuneACCESS, are in-frame only. Not every clone is retained; where verified, under half of the shortfall comes from an unresolved V gene, and the cause of the rest is unknown. For this sample the table gives about 100,000 clones, of which 75% to 90% were detected only once. Of the sample, 2% to 3% falls within the top ten clones. The sequencing sample was made of PBMCs. These receptors were obtained from a man aged 35-49 years in good health and CMV-seronegative.

This chain connects TRBV20-1 to TRBJ1-1; 7 bases are shared with TRBD1. The trim removed 6 bases at V and 5 bases at J, leaving 3 bases unmatched. This CDR3 is built from 11 residues. Germline assignment: CDR1 DFQATT and CDR2 SNEGSKA (reference sequence). DNA of the CDR3: TGCAGTGCAAGACAGGGAACTGAAGCTTTCTTT. It encodes CSARQGTEAFF.

The chain has TRBV5-4 and TRBJ1-2, with TRBD1 matching over 8 bases. Unmatched junction bases numbered 10, after V lost 3 bases and J lost 0 bases. Germline V gene data show CDR1 as SGHNT and CDR2 as YYREEE (reference sequence). CDR3 length: 17 amino acids. The CDR3 nucleotides are TGTGCCAGCAGCTCCTATGGCCGGGACAGGTCTAACTATGGCTACACCTTC. Translated: CASSSYGRDRSNYGYTF.

This chain connects TRBV14 to TRBJ1-6; D unresolved. The CDR3 covers 14 residues. V lost 1 base, J lost 7 bases, and 8 bases lay in between. Germline V gene lookup returns CDR1 SGHDN and CDR2 FVKESK. CDR3 sequence: CASSQGRENSPLHF. DNA of the CDR3: TGTGCCAGCAGCCAAGGGCGGGAAAATTCACCCCTCCACTTT.

The gene calls are TRBV9 and TRBJ2-2, with D possibly matching TRBD2 (5 bases). Between the trimmed V and J ends, which lost 4 bases and 6 bases, there was a span of 13 bases. The CDR3 is 14 residues long. The germline CDR1 and CDR2 sequences are SGDLS and YYNGEE. CDR3 sequence reads: CASSPPLRAGELFF. DNA for the CDR3: TGTGCCAGCAGCCCCCCCTTGCGGGCCGGGGAGCTGTTTTTT.

J is TRBJ1-1 and V is TRBV7-6; D not resolved. CDR1 SGHVS and CDR2 FNYEAQ come from the germline V gene. The V end was cut by 3 bases, the J end by 1 base, with 6 bases between. The CDR3 is made up of 13 amino acids. CDR3 DNA: TGTGCCAGCAGCTTTTCCGGGAACACTGAAGCTTTCTTT. This translates into CASSFSGNTEAFF. The full variable domain, rest sourced from reference TRBV7-6 and TRBJ1-1, is GAGVSQSPRYKVTKRGQDVALRCDPISGHVSLYWYRQALGQGPEFLTYFNYEAQQDKSGLPNDRFSAERPEGSISTLTIQRTEQRDSAMYRCASSFSGNTEAFFGQGTRLTVV.

The chain uses TRBV9 and TRBJ1-5, with 8 bases lining up with TRBD1. This CDR3 spans 15 amino acids. V dropped 3 bases and J dropped 1; count of bases not matched to a gene: 3. Per the germline V gene, CDR1 is SGDLS and CDR2 is YYNGEE. CDR3 region: CASSATGGSNQPQHF. CDR3 coding DNA: TGTGCCAGCAGCGCCACAGGGGGGAGCAATCAGCCCCAGCATTTT.

The chain has TRBV4-1 and TRBJ2-7, with 9 bases that match TRBD1. This CDR3 has 14 residues. Germline assignment: CDR1 MGHRA and CDR2 YSYEKL. The V and J ends lost 4 bases and 1 base, in that order; junction bases with no gene match: 2. As DNA, the CDR3 is TGCGCCAGCAGCCTGGGGACAGGGTCCTACGAGCAGTACTTC. This codes for CASSLGTGSYEQYF.

Concerning this clone: At one boundary the junction diverges from the germline segment, which might be a read error. The gene calls are TRBV9 and TRBJ1-2; D is undetermined. CDR1 SGDLS and CDR2 YYNGEE come from the germline V gene. The CDR3 extends over 11 amino acids. CDR3 region: CASSSLYGYTF. CDR3 DNA: TGTGCCAGCAGCAGCCTCTATGGTTACACCTTC.

This clone was counted a few times. DNA of the CDR3: TGTGCCAGCGGGGAGACAGGGGGCAATCAGCCCCAGCATTTT. Its translation: CASGETGGNQPQHF. The gene calls are TRBV9 and TRBJ1-5, with 8 bases that match TRBD1. CDR3 length: 14 residues. V gave up 7 bases and J gave up 2 bases; unmatched junction bases: 5. CDR1 is SGDLS and CDR2 is YYNGEE in the germline V gene.

This rearrangement joins TRBV5-1 to TRBJ2-1; no reliable D call. Trimming took off 0 bases at V and 8 bases at J, with 18 bases between the two ends. The CDR3 runs to 16 residues. Germline V CDR1 and CDR2: SGHRS, YFSETQ. CDR3 DNA: TGCGCCAGCAGCTTGGGGGCTTACCCACCGTTCGATGAGCAGTTCTTC. Encoded protein: CASSLGAYPPFDEQFF.

The chain recombines TRBV5-4 with TRBJ2-7; possibly TRBD2 for D (5 bases). Germline lookup yields CDR1 SGHNT and CDR2 YYREEE (reference sequence). The CDR3 contains 13 residues. Trimming shortened V by 0 bases and J by 4 bases, and 8 bases separated the two germline ends. The CDR3 region has the DNA TGTGCCAGCAGCTTGGGCGGGTTTTACGAGCAGTACTTC. Protein: CASSLGGFYEQYF.

Only one count was recorded for this clone. The V call is TRBV5-1, the J call TRBJ1-3; D gene ambiguous. V was clipped by 0 bases and J by 0 bases, with 16 bases between them. Germline V gene data show CDR1 as SGHRS and CDR2 as YFSETQ. The CDR3 has 18 residues. This CDR3 reads CASSLVAGGLTSGNTIYF. The CDR3 DNA follows: TGCGCCAGCAGCTTGGTAGCGGGAGGGCTCACCTCTGGAAACACCATATATTTT.

The rearrangement joins TRBV6-1 to TRBJ1-6; possibly TRBD1 for D (6 bases). Germline V gene lookup returns CDR1 MNHNS and CDR2 SASEGT. The CDR3 extends over 14 amino acids. The V and J ends lost 4 bases and 7 bases respectively, with 11 bases between them. CDR3 amino acids: CASSGDMTNSPLHF. CDR3 nucleotides: TGTGCCAGCAGTGGGGACATGACGAATTCACCCCTCCACTTT.

This sequence joins TRBV7-2 and TRBJ2-7; no reliable D call. The CDR3 has 14 residues. Per the germline V gene, CDR1 is SGHTA and CDR2 is FQGNSA. V lost 2 bases and J lost 0, with 8 bases in between. The CDR3 sequence is CASSLNLLSYEQYF. The DNA of the CDR3 is TGTGCCAGCAGCTTAAATCTCCTCTCCTACGAGCAGTACTTC.

This clone was seen a single time. V usage is TRBV27 and J usage is TRBJ2-1; TRBD2 might be the D (5 bases). This CDR3 is 14 amino acids long. Germline CDR1 MNHEY, CDR2 SMNVEV (reference sequence). The V and J ends lost 6 bases and 2 bases respectively, with 11 bases between them. Written as DNA, the CDR3 is TGTGCCAGCAGCCGGGCCGGGACCTACAATGAGCAGTTCTTC. Residues: CASSRAGTYNEQFF.

As regards this clone: Germline is not matched at one junction end, which may reflect a read error. V usage is TRBV7-9 and J usage is TRBJ1-4; D uncertain. There are 14 residues in the CDR3. CDR1 and CDR2 (germline): SEHNR, FQNEAQ (reference sequence). The CDR3 here is CSSSLTATNEKLFF. CDR3 DNA sequence: TGTTCCAGCAGCTTAACAGCAACTAATGAAAAACTGTTTTTT.

This clone was counted a few times. This chain links TRBV4-3 with TRBJ2-3; a weak D match, TRBD2 (5 bases). The CDR3 extends over 14 amino acids. Germline V gene lookup returns CDR1 LGHNA and CDR2 YSLEER. Trimming took off 3 bases at V and 6 bases at J, with 13 bases between the two ends. CDR3 nucleotides: TGCGCCAGCAGCCAGGTCACTAGTTCGGATACGCAGTATTTT. Translating it yields CASSQVTSSDTQYF.

This clone was observed once. The chain employs TRBV12-1 and TRBJ1-2; whether TRBD1, the table's D call, matches the DNA was not checked. TRBV12-1 is noted as a pseudogene. There are 17 residues in the CDR3. The CDR3 DNA reads as TGTGCCAGCAGCGACGAGAGGGACAGGGAGTCGAACTATGGCTACACCTTC. It specifies CASSDERDRESNYGYTF.